The 8 T cell receptor beta chains listed next were all sequenced from one sample in a study of post-analysis software for immune sequencing data. TCR beta libraries were prepared from cDNA with unique molecular identifiers. Via MiXCR, TCRdb re-called the PCR reads, giving one row per CDR3 protein. The sample includes 450,000 to 700,000 distinct CDR3 sequences, 44% of them seen just once. These receptors' targets are unknown. The study, taken as a whole, reports: Patients had higher frequencies than controls of roughly five TRBV segments, including TRBV5-6, TRBV5-1 and TRBV20-1.

The source material was blood. The receptors stem from a girl aged 5-17 years with multiple sclerosis.

This sequence joins TRBV7-2 and TRBJ2-3; TRBD2 matches 11 bases. The J segment lost 7 bases and the V segment lost 5 bases, leaving 8 bases of the junction unmatched. From germline, CDR1 is SGHTA and CDR2 FQGNSA. The CDR3 totals 15 residues. The CDR3 loop reads CASSIASGGTNTQYF. The CDR3 nucleotides are TGTGCCAGCAGCATCGCTAGCGGGGGGACAAATACGCAGTATTTT.

The V call is TRBV29-1, the J call TRBJ1-2, with 8 bases aligning to TRBD1. CDR1 is SQVTM and CDR2 is ANQGSEA in the germline V gene. After removal of 4 bases from V and 1 base from J, the junction contained 2 bases not matched to a gene. CDR3 length: 13 amino acids. CDR3 amino acids: CSVGDRLNYGYTF. As DNA, the CDR3 is TGCAGCGTTGGGGACAGGCTTAACTATGGCTACACCTTC.

Comments on this clonotype: A read error may produce the germline difference seen at one junction end. The chain recombines TRBV3-1 with TRBJ1-2, with a possible D match to TRBD1 (5 bases). CDR1 is LGHDT and CDR2 is YNNKEL in the germline V gene (reference sequence). The CDR3 consists of 12 residues. CDR3 coding DNA: TGTGCCAGCAGCCAGGGGGACTTCCGGATGCCTTTC. It codes for CASSQGDFRMPF.

This clonotype was observed a handful of times. The chain combines TRBV11-3 with TRBJ1-5; TRBD1 agrees at 9 bases. Trimming cost V 5 bases and J 5 bases; bases outside gene matches: 16. From germline, CDR1 is SGHNT and CDR2 YENEEA. The CDR3 sequence is 18 residues long. The CDR3 here is CASSDRDRVRGRDQPQHF. The CDR3 bases are TGTGCCAGCAGCGACAGGGACAGGGTCAGGGGAAGGGATCAGCCCCAGCATTTT. The whole variable domain, remainder taken from reference TRBV11-3 and TRBJ1-5, is EAGVVQSPRYKIIEKKQPVAFWCNPISGHNTLYWYLQNLGQGPELLIRYENEEAVDDSQLPKDRFSAERLKGVDSTLKIQPAELGDSAVYLCASSDRDRVRGRDQPQHFGDGTRLSIL.

This chain links TRBV6-5 with TRBJ1-4; D is perhaps TRBD1 (6 bases). Germline-derived CDR1 and CDR2 are MNHEY and SVGAGI. This CDR3 contains 15 residues. V lost 8 bases and J 5 bases, leaving 18 bases between the germline ends. The CDR3 coding sequence is TGTGCCAGCTCCCCCGAGACAGGTGGCAATGAAAAACTGTTTTTT. Residues: CASSPETGGNEKLFF.

This clonotype was detected only a few times. The chain couples TRBV12-3 or TRBV12-4 to TRBJ2-5; D unclear. CDR3 size: 12 residues. The V and J ends lost 3 bases and 3 bases respectively, with 5 bases between them. As DNA, the CDR3 is TGTGCCAGCAGTTTCTCTAAAGAGACCCAGTACTTC. Residues: CASSFSKETQYF.

The CDR3 protein is CASSRILDTEAFF. DNA for the CDR3: TGCGCCAGCAGCCGCATTCTGGACACTGAAGCTTTCTTT. The gene calls are TRBV5-1 and TRBJ1-1; D gene uncertain. Per germline, CDR1 SGHRS and CDR2 YFSETQ. V lost 4 bases and J lost 3, with 10 bases in between. The CDR3 is 13 amino acids.

The table lists this clonotype with a few counts. The rearrangement uses TRBV6-5 and TRBJ1-2; 7 bases are shared with TRBD1. The V gene's germline CDR1 is MNHEY and CDR2 SVGAGI. The CDR3 runs to 15 residues. Losses at the gene ends were 2 bases for V and 5 bases for J; bases not matched to a gene: 8. CDR3 protein: CASSYLPTGLYGYTF. In DNA, the CDR3 is TGTGCCAGCAGTTACCTCCCGACAGGGCTTTATGGCTACACCTTC.